The 31 T cell receptor beta chains presented below share a single source sample, sequenced in a study of blood T cell repertoires in COVID-19. Profiling relied on immunoSEQ multiplex PCR, and the TCRdb table lists in-frame clones only, not all of them. The data show 70,000 to 85,000 clones, over 75% seen once. Input material: peripheral blood. Receptors were obtained from a man between 65 and 80 years old with active or convalescent COVID-19.

This CDR3 is CASGFGGTPWAQHF. In DNA form, the CDR3 reads TGTGCCAGCGGGTTTGGGGGCACCCCCTGGGCCCAGCATTTT. The chain recombines TRBV13 with TRBJ1-5, with D possibly being TRBD1 (6 bases). The CDR3 has 14 amino acids. Germline V lookup: CDR1 PRHDT, CDR2 FYEKMQ (reference sequence). Trimming shortened V by 8 bases and J by 11 bases, and 22 bases separated the two germline ends.

The chain has TRBV12-1 and TRBJ1-1; the table assigns TRBD1, which was not confirmed against the DNA. TRBV12-1 has pseudogene status. The CDR3 runs 16 residues. The CDR3 bases are TGTGCCAGCAGCTTTGAGGGACAGGGGGTGCGGATTGAAGCTTTCTTT. It codes for CASSFEGQGVRIEAFF.

The genes are TRBV30 and TRBJ1-6; 7 bases fit TRBD1. From germline, CDR1 is GTSNPN and CDR2 SVGIG (reference sequence). The CDR3 consists of 15 residues. Trimming removed 2 bases from V and 7 bases from J; junction bases left unmatched: 8. The CDR3 protein is CAWSRQGRRNSPLHF. CDR3 in DNA: TGTGCCTGGAGTCGACAGGGACGGCGGAATTCACCCCTCCACTTT.

The chain joins TRBV19 to TRBJ2-5, with D perhaps matching TRBD2 (6 bases). V lost 5 bases to trimming and J lost 4 bases, with 20 bases between them. Germline values: CDR1 LNHDA, CDR2 SQIVND (reference sequence). The CDR3 covers 16 residues. CDR3 bases: TGTGCCAGTAGTCGATGGGGGTTTAGGGGAGGAGAGACCCAGTACTTC. Encoded protein: CASSRWGFRGGETQYF. The complete variable domain, with remaining parts taken from reference TRBV19 and TRBJ2-5, reads DGGITQSPKYLFRKEGQNVTLSCEQNLNHDAMYWYRQDPGQGLRLIYYSQIVNDFQKGDIAEGYSVSREKKESFPLTVTSAQKNPTAFYLCASSRWGFRGGETQYFGPGTRLLVL.

The gene calls are TRBV7-9 and TRBJ2-7; the D gene is possibly TRBD1 (6 bases). Per the germline V gene, CDR1 is SEHNR and CDR2 is FQNEAQ (reference sequence). Deletions cut 7 bases from V and 2 bases from J, with 21 bases between. CDR3 size: 16 residues. This CDR3 is CASTPRPGVATYEQYF. The CDR3 DNA reads as TGTGCCAGCACCCCCCGCCCAGGGGTGGCAACCTACGAGCAGTACTTC. Full variable domain (rest looked up from reference TRBV7-9 and TRBJ2-7): DTGVSQNPRHKITKRGQNVTFRCDPISEHNRLYWYRQTLGQGPEFLTYFQNEAQLEKSRLLSDRFSAERPKGSFSTLEIQRTEQGDSAMYLCASTPRPGVATYEQYFGPGTRLTVT.

The rearrangement uses TRBV29-1 and TRBJ1-3; tentative D call: TRBD1 (5 bases). Trimming stripped 5 bases from V and 0 bases from J, with 8 bases between. Germline CDR1 reads SQVTM; CDR2 reads ANQGSEA. The CDR3 consists of 13 residues. CDR3 nucleotides: TGCAGCGTTTTCCAGGGCTCTGGAAACACCATATATTTT. Protein product: CSVFQGSGNTIYF.

The chain combines TRBV6-5 with TRBJ2-2; 7 positions agree with TRBD1. This CDR3 spans 15 amino acids. Germline CDR1 is MNHEY and CDR2 is SVGAGI. V was pared by 0 bases and J by 6 bases, with 4 bases of the junction left unmatched. CDR3 region: CASSYSDRAAGELFF. Here the CDR3 DNA reads TGTGCCAGCAGTTACTCCGACAGGGCGGCCGGGGAGCTGTTTTTT.

The chain uses TRBV5-4 and TRBJ2-3; 9 nucleotides align to TRBD2. This CDR3 region has 15 residues. Trimming removed 0 bases from V and 4 bases from J; junction bases left unmatched: 3. The germline V gene encodes CDR1 SGHNT and CDR2 YYREEE (reference sequence). The CDR3 here is CASSLGGRAADTQYF. In nucleotides, the CDR3 is TGTGCCAGCAGCTTGGGCGGGAGGGCTGCAGATACGCAGTATTTT.

This clone was picked up one time. V and J are TRBV3-1 (or the pseudogene TRBV3-2) and TRBJ2-7; 9 bases agree with TRBD2. The germline gives CDR1 LGHDT, CDR2 YNNKEL (reference sequence). The CDR3 is 15 residues long. V trimming: 0 bases; J trimming: 6 bases; junction bases outside the gene matches: 6. The CDR3 DNA reads as TGTGCCAGCAGCCAAGATTTAGCGGGAGATACCGAGCAGTACTTC. Its translation is CASSQDLAGDTEQYF.

The rearrangement joins TRBV6-5 to TRBJ1-1; D unclear. The germline CDR1 and CDR2 sequences are MNHEY and SVGAGI. The CDR3 has 15 amino acids. V gave up 2 bases and J gave up 4 bases, with 14 bases separating them. CDR3 DNA sequence: TGTGCCAGCAGTTACATACAGCGGGTCGGCACTGAAGCTTTCTTT. Translated, it gives CASSYIQRVGTEAFF.

The CDR3, as DNA: TGTGCCACCCACAGGGATACTGGAAACACCATATATTTT. This gives the protein CATHRDTGNTIYF. The chain carries TRBV19 and TRBJ1-3; TRBD1 might be the D (6 bases). CDR3 size: 13 residues. V lost 10 bases to trimming and J lost 2 bases, with 12 bases between them. Germline assignment: CDR1 LNHDA and CDR2 SQIVND (reference sequence).

The V call is TRBV3-1 (or the pseudogene TRBV3-2), the J call TRBJ2-1; unclear D gene. CDR1 LGHDT and CDR2 YNNKEL come from the germline V gene (reference sequence). The CDR3 consists of 11 residues. The V end was cut by 3 bases, the J end by 12 bases, with 9 bases between. CDR3 protein: CASSHKSGQFF. The CDR3 DNA sequence: TGTGCCAGCAGCCACAAATCCGGGCAGTTCTTC.

The DNA for the CDR3 is TGTGCCAGCTCACCACAGGGGGCGCGCCCTGAAGCTTTCTTT. This gives the protein CASSPQGARPEAFF. J is TRBJ1-1 and V is TRBV18; 7 positions match TRBD1. This CDR3 has 14 residues. With V trimmed by 1 base and J by 6 bases, 5 bases remained unmatched. Germline V gives CDR1 KGHSH, CDR2 LQKENI.

The V and J genes are TRBV18 and TRBJ2-3; 10 nucleotides align to TRBD1. This CDR3 comprises 15 residues. J gave up 4 bases and V 3 bases, and 4 bases lay outside the gene matches. Germline values: CDR1 KGHSH, CDR2 LQKENI. The CDR3 reads CASSPGQGIADTQYF. Here the CDR3 DNA reads TGTGCCAGCTCACCGGGACAGGGGATTGCAGATACGCAGTATTTT.

The chain combines TRBV5-1 with TRBJ2-3; tentative D call: TRBD1 (6 bases). CDR1 and CDR2 from the germline V gene are SGHRS and YFSETQ. The CDR3 is 12 amino acids. V was shortened by 4 bases and J by 6 bases, with 9 bases between the two germline ends. The CDR3 nucleotides read TGCGCCAGCAGCCTGAGGGGGGATACGCAGTATTTT. It is translated as CASSLRGDTQYF.

The chain joins TRBV19 to TRBJ1-5; no clear D gene. The CDR3 covers 16 residues. Deletions cut 4 bases from V and 2 bases from J, with 15 bases between. The V gene's germline CDR1 is LNHDA and CDR2 SQIVND (reference sequence). CDR3 region: CASSTPPRRGNQPQHF. In DNA form, the CDR3 reads TGTGCCAGTAGTACGCCCCCGCGGCGCGGCAATCAGCCCCAGCATTTT.

The gene calls are TRBV5-5 and TRBJ2-1; 8 bases are shared with TRBD1. Germline V gene sequence: CDR1 SGHKS, CDR2 YYEKEE (reference sequence). The CDR3 length is 13 residues. V lost 3 bases to trimming and J lost 5 bases; unmatched junction nucleotides: 1. The CDR3: CASSWTGNNEQFF. DNA for the CDR3: TGTGCCAGCAGCTGGACAGGGAACAATGAGCAGTTCTTC.

This chain links TRBV27 with TRBJ1-2; TRBD1 matches at 8 bases. The CDR3 runs 15 residues. CDR1 MNHEY and CDR2 SMNVEV come from the germline V gene (reference sequence). J gave up 6 bases and V 2 bases, and 8 bases lay outside the gene matches. The CDR3 here is CASSLGGRGLDGYTF. CDR3 in DNA: TGTGCCAGCAGTTTAGGCGGCAGGGGGCTGGATGGCTACACCTTC.

This rearrangement joins TRBV29-1 to TRBJ2-5; 9 bases are a match to TRBD1. The germline gives CDR1 SQVTM, CDR2 ANQGSEA. CDR3 length: 13 residues. Trimming took 7 bases from V and 3 from J; bases not matched to a gene: 6. CDR3 DNA sequence: TGCAGCGCCCGGGACAGGGTGAAAGAGACCCAGTACTTC. Amino acids: CSARDRVKETQYF.

This rearrangement joins TRBV3-1 (or the pseudogene TRBV3-2) to TRBJ2-5, with 11 bases identical to TRBD2. V lost 5 bases and J lost 5; bases outside the gene matches: 1. The CDR3 extends over 13 amino acids. Germline V gives CDR1 LGHDT, CDR2 YNNKEL (reference sequence). The CDR3 DNA is TGTGCCAGCAGCAGGACTAGCGGGGAGACCCAGTACTTC. This encodes CASSRTSGETQYF.

The chain couples TRBV28 to TRBJ1-6, with no clear D. The CDR3 runs to 16 residues. CDR1 and CDR2 (germline): MDHEN, SYDVKM. The ends were cut back, 6 bases at V and 4 bases at J, with 16 bases in the middle. The CDR3: CASRTDHYGYNSPLHF. In nucleotides, the CDR3 is TGTGCCAGCAGAACGGATCACTATGGTTATAATTCACCCCTCCACTTT.

This chain links TRBV27 with TRBJ1-1, with D perhaps TRBD1 (6 bases). Trimming left V 6 bases short and J 4 bases short, with 12 bases between. This CDR3 spans 13 amino acids. Germline V CDR1 and CDR2: MNHEY, SMNVEV (reference sequence). CDR3 loop: CASRKGGATEAFF. The CDR3 nucleotides read TGTGCCAGCAGAAAGGGGGGGGCCACTGAAGCTTTCTTT.

The chain employs TRBV7-9 and TRBJ2-2; tentatively, D is TRBD2 (6 bases). The CDR3 totals 15 residues. Germline lookup yields CDR1 SEHNR and CDR2 FQNEAQ (reference sequence). V was shortened by 10 bases and J by 0 bases, with 15 bases between the two germline ends. This CDR3 is CANRRGDSNTGELFF. In DNA form, the CDR3 reads TGTGCCAACCGGCGGGGTGACTCGAACACCGGGGAGCTGTTTTTT. Variable domain in full (rest from reference TRBV7-9 and TRBJ2-2): DTGVSQNPRHKITKRGQNVTFRCDPISEHNRLYWYRQTLGQGPEFLTYFQNEAQLEKSRLLSDRFSAERPKGSFSTLEIQRTEQGDSAMYLCANRRGDSNTGELFFGEGSRLTVL.

This sequence joins TRBV6-6 and TRBJ2-7; TRBD1 aligns across 9 bases. The CDR3 is 14 residues long. Germline values: CDR1 MNHNY, CDR2 SVGAGI (reference sequence). Trimming cost V 6 bases and J 6 bases; bases outside gene matches: 9. Written as DNA, the CDR3 is TGTGCCAGCAGATCCGGGACAGGGTTGGCCGAGCAGTACTTC. It translates to CASRSGTGLAEQYF.

This chain links TRBV5-1 with TRBJ2-3; 14 bases fit TRBD2. The CDR3 is made up of 17 amino acids. The ends lost 0 bases at V and 6 bases at J; junction bases unmatched: 6. Germline assignment: CDR1 SGHRS and CDR2 YFSETQ. CDR3 sequence reads: CASSLGGLAGGGDTQYF. CDR3 sequence (DNA): TGCGCCAGCAGCTTGGGAGGACTAGCGGGAGGCGGTGATACGCAGTATTTT.

V is TRBV7-9 and J is TRBJ1-6, with D possibly being TRBD1 (6 bases). The CDR3 is 16 amino acids. The V gene lost 0 bases and the J gene lost 10 bases, with 16 bases spanning the gap. Per germline, CDR1 SEHNR and CDR2 FQNEAQ (reference sequence). CDR3 protein: CASSLALQGPSSPLHF. CDR3 DNA sequence: TGTGCCAGCAGCTTAGCTCTACAGGGACCTAGCTCACCCCTCCACTTT.

The rearrangement joins TRBV19 to TRBJ2-2; the match to TRBD1 covers 7 bases. CDR1 is LNHDA, CDR2 SQIVND, per germline (reference sequence). The CDR3 totals 15 residues. J gave up 6 bases and V 4 bases, and 8 bases lay outside the gene matches. The CDR3 sequence is CASSNDRARPGELFF. CDR3 DNA: TGTGCCAGTAGTAACGACAGGGCGAGGCCCGGGGAGCTGTTTTTT.

This chain uses TRBV6-1 with TRBJ2-7; no clear D. Germline CDR1 MNHNS, CDR2 SASEGT. Trimming pared 0 bases from V and 3 bases from J, leaving 3 bases between. The CDR3 is 12 amino acids. DNA for the CDR3: TGTGCCAGCAGTGAAGCCATCTACGAGCAGTACTTC. It codes for CASSEAIYEQYF.

This clone was observed a few times. V and J are TRBV9 and TRBJ2-2, with 8 bases lining up with TRBD2. Germline assignment: CDR1 SGDLS and CDR2 YYNGEE. Unmatched junction bases numbered 5, after V lost 0 bases and J lost 4 bases. The CDR3 extends over 16 amino acids. The CDR3 protein is CASSVEASGLTGELFF. CDR3 bases: TGTGCCAGCAGCGTAGAGGCTAGCGGGCTCACCGGGGAGCTGTTTTTT.

The gene calls are TRBV4-2 and TRBJ1-3; D remains unclear. Trimming stripped 1 base from V and 6 bases from J, with 7 bases between. The length of the CDR3 is 13 residues. Germline loops: CDR1 LGHNA, CDR2 YNFKEQ. The CDR3 nucleotides read TGTGCCAGCAGCCAAGGCCAGGAAAACACCATATATTTT. Translated, it gives CASSQGQENTIYF.

The chain joins TRBV5-1 to TRBJ2-5, with D maybe TRBD1 (5 bases). Germline assignment: CDR1 SGHRS and CDR2 YFSETQ. Trimming took 0 bases from V and 2 from J, leaving 17 bases between them. The CDR3 length is 17 residues. The CDR3 sequence is CASSLGPLTARQETQYF. DNA of the CDR3: TGCGCCAGCAGCTTGGGGCCTTTGACAGCCAGACAAGAGACCCAGTACTTC.